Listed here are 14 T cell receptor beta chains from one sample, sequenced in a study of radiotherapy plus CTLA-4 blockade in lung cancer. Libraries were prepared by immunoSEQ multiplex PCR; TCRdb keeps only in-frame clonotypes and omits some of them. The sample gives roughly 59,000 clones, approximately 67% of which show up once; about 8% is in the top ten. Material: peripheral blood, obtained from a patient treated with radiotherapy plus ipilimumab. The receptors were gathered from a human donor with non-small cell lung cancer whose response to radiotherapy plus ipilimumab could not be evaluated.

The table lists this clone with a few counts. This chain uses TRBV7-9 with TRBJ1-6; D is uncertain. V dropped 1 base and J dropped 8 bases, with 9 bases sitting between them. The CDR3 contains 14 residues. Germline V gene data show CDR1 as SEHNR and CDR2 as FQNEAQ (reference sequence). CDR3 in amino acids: CASSLVPPDSPLHF. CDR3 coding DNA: TGTGCCAGCAGCTTAGTCCCACCAGATTCACCCCTCCACTTT.

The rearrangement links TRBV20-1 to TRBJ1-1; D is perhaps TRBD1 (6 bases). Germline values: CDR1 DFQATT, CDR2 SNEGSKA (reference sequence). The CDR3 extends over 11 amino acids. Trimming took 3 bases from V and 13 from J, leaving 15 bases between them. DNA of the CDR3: TGCAGTGCTAGTGGGGACATTTTAGGTTTCTTT. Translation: CSASGDILGFF.

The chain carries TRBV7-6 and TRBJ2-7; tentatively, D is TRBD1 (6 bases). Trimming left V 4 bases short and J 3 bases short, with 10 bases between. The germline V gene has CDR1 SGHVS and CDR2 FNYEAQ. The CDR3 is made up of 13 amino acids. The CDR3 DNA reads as TGTGCCAGCAGCTCCGGACAGATCTACGAGCAGTACTTC. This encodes CASSSGQIYEQYF.

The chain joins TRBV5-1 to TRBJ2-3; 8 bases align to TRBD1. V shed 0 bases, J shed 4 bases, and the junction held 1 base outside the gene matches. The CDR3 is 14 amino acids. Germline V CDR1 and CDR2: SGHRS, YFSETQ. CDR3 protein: CASSLDRGADTQYF. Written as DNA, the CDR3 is TGCGCCAGCAGCTTGGACAGGGGGGCAGATACGCAGTATTTT.

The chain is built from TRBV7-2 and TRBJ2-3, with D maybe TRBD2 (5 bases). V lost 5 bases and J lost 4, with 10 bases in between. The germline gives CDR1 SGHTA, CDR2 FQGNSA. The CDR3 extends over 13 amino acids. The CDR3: CASSPASSDTQYF. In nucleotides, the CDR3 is TGTGCCAGCAGCCCCGCTAGCTCAGATACGCAGTATTTT.

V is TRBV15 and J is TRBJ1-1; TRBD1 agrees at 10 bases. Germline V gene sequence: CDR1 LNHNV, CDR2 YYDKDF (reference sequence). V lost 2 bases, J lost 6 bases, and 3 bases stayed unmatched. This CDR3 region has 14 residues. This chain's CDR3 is CATSRQGQGAEAFF. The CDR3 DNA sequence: TGTGCCACCAGCAGACAAGGACAGGGGGCTGAAGCTTTCTTT.

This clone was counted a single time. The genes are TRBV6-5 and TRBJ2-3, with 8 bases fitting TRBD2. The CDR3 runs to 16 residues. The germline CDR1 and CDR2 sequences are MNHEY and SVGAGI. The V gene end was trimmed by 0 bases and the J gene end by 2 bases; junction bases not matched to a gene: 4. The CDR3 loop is CASSYSLAGFTDTQYF. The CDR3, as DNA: TGTGCCAGCAGTTACTCTTTAGCGGGATTCACAGATACGCAGTATTTT.

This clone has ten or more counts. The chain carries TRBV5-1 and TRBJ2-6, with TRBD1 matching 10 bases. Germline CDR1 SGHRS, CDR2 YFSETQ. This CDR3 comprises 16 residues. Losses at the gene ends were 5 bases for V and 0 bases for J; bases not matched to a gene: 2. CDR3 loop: CASSWTGGSGANVLTF. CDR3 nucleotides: TGCGCCAGCAGTTGGACAGGGGGCTCTGGGGCCAACGTCCTGACTTTC.

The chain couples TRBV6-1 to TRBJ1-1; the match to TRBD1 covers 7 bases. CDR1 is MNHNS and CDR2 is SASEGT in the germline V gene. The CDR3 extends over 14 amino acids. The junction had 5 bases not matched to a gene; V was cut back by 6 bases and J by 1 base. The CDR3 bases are TGTGCCAGCAGCCCGGGACAGAGGAACACTGAAGCTTTCTTT. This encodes CASSPGQRNTEAFF.

The CDR3: CASSLRRLLNLNTEAFF. In DNA, the CDR3 is TGTGCCAGCAGTTTGCGGCGACTTCTTAATTTGAACACTGAAGCTTTCTTT. V usage is TRBV27 and J usage is TRBJ1-1; no firm D call. In germline, CDR1 is MNHEY, CDR2 SMNVEV (reference sequence). Trimming left V 3 bases short and J 0 bases short, with 17 bases between. The CDR3 spans 17 residues.

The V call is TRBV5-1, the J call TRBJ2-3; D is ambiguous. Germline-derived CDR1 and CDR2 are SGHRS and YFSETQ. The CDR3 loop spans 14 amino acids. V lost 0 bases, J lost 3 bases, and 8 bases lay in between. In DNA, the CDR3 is TGCGCCAGCAGCTTGGTAACTTTAACAGATACGCAGTATTTT. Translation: CASSLVTLTDTQYF.

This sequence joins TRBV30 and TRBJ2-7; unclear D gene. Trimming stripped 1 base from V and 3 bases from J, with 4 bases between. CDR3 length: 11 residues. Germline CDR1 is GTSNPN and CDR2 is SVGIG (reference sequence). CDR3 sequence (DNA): TGTGCCTGGAGTGACTTCTACGAGCAGTACTTC. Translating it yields CAWSDFYEQYF.

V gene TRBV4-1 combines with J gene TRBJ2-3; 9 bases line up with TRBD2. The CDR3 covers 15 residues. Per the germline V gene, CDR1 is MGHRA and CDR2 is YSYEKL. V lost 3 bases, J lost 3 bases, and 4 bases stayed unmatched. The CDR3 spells CASSHQRGATDTQYF. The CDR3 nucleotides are TGCGCCAGCAGCCACCAGCGGGGGGCGACAGATACGCAGTATTTT.

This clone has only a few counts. The CDR3 reads CASSLQGNTEAFF. CDR3 coding DNA: TGTGCCAGCAGCCTTCAGGGGAACACTGAAGCTTTCTTT. This chain uses TRBV28 with TRBJ1-1; a possible D gene is TRBD1 (5 bases). The CDR3 extends over 13 amino acids. V was shortened by 6 bases and J by 1 base, with 9 bases between the two germline ends. From germline, CDR1 is MDHEN and CDR2 SYDVKM.